The T cell receptor beta chain described here comes from a study of T cells after yellow fever vaccination. At the level of the study: It was SMART-Seq v4 Ultra Low Input that prepared the fractions with low cell numbers.

5'RACE template switching produced TCR cDNA carrying a universal primer site and UMIs. TCRdb independently ran MiXCR on the 5' RACE reads; one entry per CDR3 protein. The sample holds fewer than 650,000 distinct CDR3 sequences; 20% to 25% are singletons and the top ten take 15% to 20%. The CDR3 loop spans 15 amino acids. Germline CDR1 is MNHEY and CDR2 is SMNVEV (reference sequence). Trimming took 7 bases from V and 0 from J, leaving 13 bases between them. This clonotype was counted a few times. This chain links TRBV27 with TRBJ1-5; no clear D gene. The TCR comes from a man younger than 30 who received the YFV17D yellow fever vaccine. The source material was PBMCs, sampled approximately 22 days after the first yellow fever vaccination. CDR3 in DNA: TGTGCCAGCATGAATAATATTACTAGCAATCAGCCCCAGCATTTT. It encodes CASMNNITSNQPQHF.